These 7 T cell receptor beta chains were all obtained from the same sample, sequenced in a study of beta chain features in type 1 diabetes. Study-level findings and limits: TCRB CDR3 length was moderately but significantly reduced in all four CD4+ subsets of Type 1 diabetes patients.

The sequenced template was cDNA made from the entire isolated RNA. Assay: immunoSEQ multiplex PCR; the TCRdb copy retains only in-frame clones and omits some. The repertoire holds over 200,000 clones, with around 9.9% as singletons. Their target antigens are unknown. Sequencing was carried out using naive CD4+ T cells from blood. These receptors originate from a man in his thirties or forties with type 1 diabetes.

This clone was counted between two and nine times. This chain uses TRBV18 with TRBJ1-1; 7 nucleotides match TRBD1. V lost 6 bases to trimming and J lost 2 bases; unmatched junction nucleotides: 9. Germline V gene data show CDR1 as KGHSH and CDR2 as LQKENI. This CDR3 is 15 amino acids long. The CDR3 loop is CASSGPGTANTEAFF. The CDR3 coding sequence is TGTGCCAGCTCCGGCCCCGGGACAGCTAACACTGAAGCTTTCTTT.

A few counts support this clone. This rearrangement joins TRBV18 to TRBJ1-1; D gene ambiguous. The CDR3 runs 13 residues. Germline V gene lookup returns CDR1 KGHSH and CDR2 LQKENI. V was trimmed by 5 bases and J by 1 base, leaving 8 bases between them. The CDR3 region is CASSWEGNTEAFF. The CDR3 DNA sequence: TGTGCCAGCTCATGGGAGGGGAACACTGAAGCTTTCTTT.

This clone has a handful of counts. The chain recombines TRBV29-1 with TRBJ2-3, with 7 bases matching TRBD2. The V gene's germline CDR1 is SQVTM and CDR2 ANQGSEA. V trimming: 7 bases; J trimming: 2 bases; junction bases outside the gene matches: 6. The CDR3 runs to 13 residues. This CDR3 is CSAGGGATDTQYF. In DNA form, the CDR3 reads TGCAGCGCTGGGGGGGGAGCCACAGATACGCAGTATTTT.

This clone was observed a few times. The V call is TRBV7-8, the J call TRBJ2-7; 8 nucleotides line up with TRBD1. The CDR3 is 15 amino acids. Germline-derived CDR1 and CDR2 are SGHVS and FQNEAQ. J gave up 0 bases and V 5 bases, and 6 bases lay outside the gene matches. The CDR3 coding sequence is TGTGCCAGCAGCCCACTGACAGGGGACTCCTACGAGCAGTACTTC. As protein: CASSPLTGDSYEQYF.

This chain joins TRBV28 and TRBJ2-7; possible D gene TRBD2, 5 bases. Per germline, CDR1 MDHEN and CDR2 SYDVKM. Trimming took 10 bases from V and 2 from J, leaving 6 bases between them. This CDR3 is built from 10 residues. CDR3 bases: TGTGCCACCGGGACCTACGAGCAGTACTTC. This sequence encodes CATGTYEQYF.

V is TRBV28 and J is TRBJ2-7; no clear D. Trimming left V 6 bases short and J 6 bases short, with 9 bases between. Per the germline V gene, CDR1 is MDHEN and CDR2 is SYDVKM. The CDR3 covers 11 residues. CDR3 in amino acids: CASSTPREQYF. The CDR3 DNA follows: TGTGCCAGCAGCACCCCGCGCGAGCAGTACTTC.

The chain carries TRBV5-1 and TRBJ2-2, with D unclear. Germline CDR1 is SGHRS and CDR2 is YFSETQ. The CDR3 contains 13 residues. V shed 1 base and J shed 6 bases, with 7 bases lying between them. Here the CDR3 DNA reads TGCGCCAGCAGCTTGTCCCCGGCCGGGGAGCTGTTTTTT. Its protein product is CASSLSPAGELFF.